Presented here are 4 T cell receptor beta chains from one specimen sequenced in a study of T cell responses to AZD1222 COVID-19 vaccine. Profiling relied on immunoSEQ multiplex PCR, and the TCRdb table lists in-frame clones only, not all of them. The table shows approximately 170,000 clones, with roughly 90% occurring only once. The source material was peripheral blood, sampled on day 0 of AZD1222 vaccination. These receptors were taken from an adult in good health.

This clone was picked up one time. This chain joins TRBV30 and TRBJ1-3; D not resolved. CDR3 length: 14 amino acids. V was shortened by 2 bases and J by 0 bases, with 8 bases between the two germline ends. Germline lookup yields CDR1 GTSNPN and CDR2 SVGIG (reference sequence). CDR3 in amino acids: CAWSRTNSGNTIYF. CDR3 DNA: TGTGCCTGGAGTCGTACTAACTCTGGAAACACCATATATTTT.

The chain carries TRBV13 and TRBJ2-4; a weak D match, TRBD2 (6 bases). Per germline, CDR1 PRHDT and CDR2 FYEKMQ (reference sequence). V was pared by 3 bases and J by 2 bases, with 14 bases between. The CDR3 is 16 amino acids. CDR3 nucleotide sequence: TGTGCCAGCAGCTTGGAAGGTGGGGGGACCAAAAACATTCAGTACTTC. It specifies CASSLEGGGTKNIQYF.

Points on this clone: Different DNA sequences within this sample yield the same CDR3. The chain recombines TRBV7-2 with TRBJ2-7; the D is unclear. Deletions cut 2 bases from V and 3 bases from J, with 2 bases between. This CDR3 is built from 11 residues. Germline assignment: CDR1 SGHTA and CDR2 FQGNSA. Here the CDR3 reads CASSLSYEQYF. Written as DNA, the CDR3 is TGTGCCAGCAGCTTAAGCTACGAGCAGTACTTC.

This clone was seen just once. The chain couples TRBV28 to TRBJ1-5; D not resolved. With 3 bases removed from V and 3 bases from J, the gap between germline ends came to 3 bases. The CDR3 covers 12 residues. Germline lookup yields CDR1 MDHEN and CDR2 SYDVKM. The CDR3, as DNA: TGTGCCAGCAGTTTTTACAATCAGCCCCAGCATTTT. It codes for CASSFYNQPQHF.